The 10 T cell receptor beta chains listed next were all sequenced from one sample in a study of T cell responses to AZD1222 COVID-19 vaccine. The data were produced by immunoSEQ multiplex PCR, yet TCRdb's version contains in-frame clones alone and is incomplete. This sample has roughly 170,000 clones; 87% occur once, and the top ten carry less than 3%. The source was peripheral blood, collected on day 0 of AZD1222 vaccination. These receptors were obtained from an adult in good health.

This chain links TRBV18 with TRBJ1-3, with 7 positions matching TRBD1. From germline, CDR1 is KGHSH and CDR2 LQKENI. Trimming removed 3 bases from V and 4 bases from J; junction bases left unmatched: 9. The CDR3 extends over 16 amino acids. The CDR3 reads CASSPSTGNFGNTIYF. CDR3 coding DNA: TGTGCCAGCTCACCTTCGACAGGGAACTTCGGAAACACCATATATTTT.

CDR3 in amino acids: CSVTRDNEKLFF. The CDR3 coding sequence is TGCAGCGTGACCCGGGACAACGAAAAACTGTTTTTT. The gene calls are TRBV29-1 and TRBJ1-4; TRBD1 might be the D (6 bases). The V and J ends lost 6 bases and 8 bases respectively, with 13 bases between them. The CDR3 runs to 12 residues. Germline CDR1 reads SQVTM; CDR2 reads ANQGSEA.

This chain uses TRBV7-8 with TRBJ2-2; no firm D call. The CDR3 contains 15 residues. Between the trimmed V and J ends, which lost 2 bases and 3 bases, there was a span of 10 bases. Germline V gene data show CDR1 as SGHVS and CDR2 as FQNEAQ. The CDR3 bases are TGTGCCAGCAGCTTATGGGGTTTGGACACCGGGGAGCTGTTTTTT. Amino acids: CASSLWGLDTGELFF. Full variable domain (outside the CDR3, taken from reference TRBV7-8 and TRBJ2-2): GAGVSQSPRYKVAKRGQDVALRCDPISGHVSLFWYQQALGQGPEFLTYFQNEAQLDKSGLPSDRFFAERPEGSVSTLKIQRTQQEDSAVYLCASSLWGLDTGELFFGEGSRLTVL.

A remark on this clone: A junction boundary mismatches the germline segment, possibly from a read error. V and J are TRBV11-2 and TRBJ2-7, with D unresolved. Germline CDR1 and CDR2: SGHAT and FQNNGV. The CDR3 totals 12 residues. The CDR3 DNA reads TGTGCCAGCACCTTAAAGGGTTACGAGCAGTACTTC. This gives the protein CASTLKGYEQYF.

This clone was picked up one time. This chain joins TRBV11-2 and TRBJ1-1; perhaps TRBD1 as D (6 bases). Trimming cost V 1 base and J 1 base, with 10 bases left between them. From germline, CDR1 is SGHAT and CDR2 FQNNGV. The CDR3 totals 15 residues. The CDR3: CASSLAGGWNTEAFF. The CDR3 DNA reads as TGTGCCAGCAGCTTAGCCGGGGGCTGGAACACTGAAGCTTTCTTT.

The rearrangement uses TRBV25-1 and TRBJ2-3, with D possibly being TRBD2 (5 bases). Trimming stripped 6 bases from V and 2 bases from J, with 6 bases between. The germline V gene has CDR1 MGHDK and CDR2 SYGVNS. CDR3 size: 12 residues. The CDR3 reads CASRTNTDTQYF. CDR3 bases: TGTGCCAGCAGGACTAACACAGATACGCAGTATTTT. The full variable domain, rest sourced from reference TRBV25-1 and TRBJ2-3, is EADIYQTPRYLVIGTGKKITLECSQTMGHDKMYWYQQDPGMELHLIHYSYGVNSTEKGDLSSESTVSRIRTEHFPLTLESARPSHTSQYLCASRTNTDTQYFGPGTRLTVL.

The chain has TRBV4-2 and TRBJ2-6, with no clear D. The CDR3 length is 17 residues. The V and J ends lost 4 bases and 0 bases respectively, with 13 bases between them. Germline CDR1 and CDR2: LGHNA and YNFKEQ. The CDR3 loop is CASSPGILGSGANVLTF. In nucleotides, the CDR3 is TGTGCCAGCAGCCCAGGCATTTTAGGCTCTGGGGCCAACGTCCTGACTTTC.

The chain uses TRBV6-5 and TRBJ1-2; tentative D call: TRBD1 (5 bases). V gave up 4 bases and J gave up 7 bases, with 13 bases separating them. CDR1 is MNHEY, CDR2 SVGAGI, per germline. This CDR3 spans 13 amino acids. The CDR3 DNA follows: TGTGCCAGCAGTTGGGGCAGGGTCGGTGGCTACACCTTC. As protein: CASSWGRVGGYTF.

The chain recombines TRBV6-5 with TRBJ1-2; D is unclear. V dropped 2 bases and J dropped 3 bases, with 1 base sitting between them. Germline-derived CDR1 and CDR2 are MNHEY and SVGAGI. The CDR3 is 11 amino acids. CDR3 sequence reads: CASSYDYGYTF. DNA for the CDR3: TGTGCCAGCAGTTACGACTATGGCTACACCTTC.

In its sample, this clone was seen a few times. V gene TRBV2 combines with J gene TRBJ1-1; 9 bases fit TRBD1. The CDR3 totals 14 residues. The V gene's germline CDR1 is SNHLY and CDR2 FYNNEI. V trimming: 6 bases; J trimming: 1 base; junction bases outside the gene matches: 3. The CDR3 nucleotides read TGTGCCAGCAGCCGGGGACAGGGGAACACTGAAGCTTTCTTT. The encoded protein is CASSRGQGNTEAFF.